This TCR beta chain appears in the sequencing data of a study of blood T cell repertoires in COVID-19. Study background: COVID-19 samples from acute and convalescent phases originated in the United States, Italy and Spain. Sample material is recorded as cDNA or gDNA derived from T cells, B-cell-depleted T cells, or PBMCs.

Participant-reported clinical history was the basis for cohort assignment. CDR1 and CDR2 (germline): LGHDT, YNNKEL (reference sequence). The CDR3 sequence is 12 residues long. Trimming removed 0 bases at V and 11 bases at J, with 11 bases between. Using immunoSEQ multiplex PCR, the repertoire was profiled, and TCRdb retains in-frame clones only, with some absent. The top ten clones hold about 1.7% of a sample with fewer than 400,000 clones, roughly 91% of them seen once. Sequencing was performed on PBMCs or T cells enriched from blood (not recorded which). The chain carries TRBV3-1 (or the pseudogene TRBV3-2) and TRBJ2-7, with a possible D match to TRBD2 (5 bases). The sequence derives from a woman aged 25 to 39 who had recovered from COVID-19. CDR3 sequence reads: CASSQDTGMEYF. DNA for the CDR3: TGTGCCAGCAGCCAAGATACCGGGATGGAGTACTTC.